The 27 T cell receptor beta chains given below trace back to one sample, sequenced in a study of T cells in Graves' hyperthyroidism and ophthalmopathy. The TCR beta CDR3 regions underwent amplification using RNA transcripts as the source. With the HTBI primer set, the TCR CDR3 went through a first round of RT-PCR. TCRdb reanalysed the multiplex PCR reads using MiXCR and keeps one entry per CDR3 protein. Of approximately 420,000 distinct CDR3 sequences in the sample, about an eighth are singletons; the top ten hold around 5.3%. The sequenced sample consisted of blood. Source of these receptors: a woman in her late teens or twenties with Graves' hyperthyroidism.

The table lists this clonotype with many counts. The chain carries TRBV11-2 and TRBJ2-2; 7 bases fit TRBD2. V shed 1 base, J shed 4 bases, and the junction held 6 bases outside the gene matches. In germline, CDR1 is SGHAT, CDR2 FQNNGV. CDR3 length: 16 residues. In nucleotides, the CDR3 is TGTGCCAGCAGCTTAGTCGCGGGAGATGTCACCGGGGAGCTGTTTTTT. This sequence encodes CASSLVAGDVTGELFF. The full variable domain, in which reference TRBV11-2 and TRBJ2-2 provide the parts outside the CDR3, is EAGVAQSPRYKIIEKRQSVAFWCNPISGHATLYWYQQILGQGPKLLIQFQNNGVVDDSQLPKDRFSAERLKGVDSTLKIQPAKLEDSAVYLCASSLVAGDVTGELFFGEGSRLTVL.

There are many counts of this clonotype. CDR3 nucleotides: TGTGCCAGCAGCTTATACGGGGGCTCCGGGGAGCTGTTTTTT. It specifies CASSLYGGSGELFF. J is TRBJ2-2 and V is TRBV7-2, with D perhaps given as TRBD1 or TRBD2 (6 bases each). Trimming removed 2 bases from V and 6 bases from J, with 10 bases in between. CDR3 length: 14 amino acids. Looked up from germline, CDR1 is SGHTA and CDR2 is FQGNSA.

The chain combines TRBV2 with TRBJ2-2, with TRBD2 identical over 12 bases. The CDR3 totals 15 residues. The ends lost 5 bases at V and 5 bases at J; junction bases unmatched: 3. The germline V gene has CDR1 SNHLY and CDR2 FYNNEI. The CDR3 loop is CASSWGTSGTGELFF. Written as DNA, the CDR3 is TGTGCCAGCAGTTGGGGGACTAGCGGGACCGGGGAGCTGTTTTTT.

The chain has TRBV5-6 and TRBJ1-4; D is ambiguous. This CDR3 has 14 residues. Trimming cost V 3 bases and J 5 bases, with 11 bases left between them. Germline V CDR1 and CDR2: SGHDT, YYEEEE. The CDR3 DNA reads TGTGCCAGCAGCTCGGGCAGTTTAAATGAAAAACTGTTTTTT. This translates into CASSSGSLNEKLFF.

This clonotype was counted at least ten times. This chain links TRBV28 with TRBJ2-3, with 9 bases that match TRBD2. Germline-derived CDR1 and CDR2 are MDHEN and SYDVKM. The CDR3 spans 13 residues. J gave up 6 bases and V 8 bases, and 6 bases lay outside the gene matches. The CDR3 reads CASGSGSGDTQYF. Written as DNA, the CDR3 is TGTGCCAGCGGTAGCGGGAGCGGTGATACGCAGTATTTT. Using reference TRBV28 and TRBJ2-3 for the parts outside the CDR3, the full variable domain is DVKVTQSSRYLVKRTGEKVFLECVQDMDHENMFWYRQDPGLGLRLIYFSYDVKMKEKGDIPEGYSVSREKKERFSLILESASTNQTSMYLCASGSGSGDTQYFGPGTRLTVL.

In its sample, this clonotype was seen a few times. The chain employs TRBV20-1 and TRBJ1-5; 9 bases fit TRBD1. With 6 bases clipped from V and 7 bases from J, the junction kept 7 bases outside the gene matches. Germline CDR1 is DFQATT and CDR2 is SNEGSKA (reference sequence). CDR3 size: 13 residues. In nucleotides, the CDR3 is TGCAGTGCCCCGGGACAGGGCAGCCAGCCCCAGCATTTT. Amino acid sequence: CSAPGQGSQPQHF.

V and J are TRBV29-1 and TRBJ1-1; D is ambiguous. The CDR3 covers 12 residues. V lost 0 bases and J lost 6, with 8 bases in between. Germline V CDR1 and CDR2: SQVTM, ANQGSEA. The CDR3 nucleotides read TGCAGCGTTGAAGAGCCCGGGCCTGAAGCTTTCTTT. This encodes CSVEEPGPEAFF.

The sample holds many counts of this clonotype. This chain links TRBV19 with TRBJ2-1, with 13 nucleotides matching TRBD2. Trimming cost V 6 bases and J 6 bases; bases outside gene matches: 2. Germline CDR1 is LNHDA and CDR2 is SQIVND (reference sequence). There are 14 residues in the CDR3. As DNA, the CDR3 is TGTGCCAGTAGGGGACTAGCGGGGTCCAATGAGCAGTTCTTC. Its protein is CASRGLAGSNEQFF.

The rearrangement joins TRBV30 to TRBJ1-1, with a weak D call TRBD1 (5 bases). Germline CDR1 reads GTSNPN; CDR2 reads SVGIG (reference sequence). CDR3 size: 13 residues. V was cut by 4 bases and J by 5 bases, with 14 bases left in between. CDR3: CAWNRGRGTEAFF. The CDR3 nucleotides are TGTGCCTGGAACCGGGGACGAGGGACTGAAGCTTTCTTT.

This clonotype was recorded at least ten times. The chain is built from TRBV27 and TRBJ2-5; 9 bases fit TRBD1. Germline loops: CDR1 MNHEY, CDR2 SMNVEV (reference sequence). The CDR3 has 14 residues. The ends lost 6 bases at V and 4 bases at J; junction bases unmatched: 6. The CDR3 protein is CASSHGQGSETQYF. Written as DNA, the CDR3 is TGTGCCAGCAGCCACGGACAGGGGTCAGAGACCCAGTACTTC.

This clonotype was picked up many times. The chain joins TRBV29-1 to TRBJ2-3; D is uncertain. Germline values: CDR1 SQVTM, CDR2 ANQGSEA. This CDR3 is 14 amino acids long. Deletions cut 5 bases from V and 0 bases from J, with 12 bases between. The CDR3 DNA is TGCAGCGTTAATGTGGACCGTAGCACAGATACGCAGTATTTT. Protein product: CSVNVDRSTDTQYF.

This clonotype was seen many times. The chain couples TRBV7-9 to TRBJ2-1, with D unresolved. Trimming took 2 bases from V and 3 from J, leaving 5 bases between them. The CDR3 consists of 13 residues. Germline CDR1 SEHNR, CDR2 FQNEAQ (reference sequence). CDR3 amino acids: CASSLPDYNEQFF. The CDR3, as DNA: TGTGCCAGCAGCTTACCAGACTACAATGAGCAGTTCTTC.

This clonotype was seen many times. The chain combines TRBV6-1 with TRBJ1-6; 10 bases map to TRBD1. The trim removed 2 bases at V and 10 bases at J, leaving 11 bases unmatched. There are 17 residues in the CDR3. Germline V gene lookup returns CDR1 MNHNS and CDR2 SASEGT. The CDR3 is CASSERGTGESSSPLHF. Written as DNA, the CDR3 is TGTGCCAGCAGTGAAAGAGGGACAGGGGAAAGTAGCTCACCCCTCCACTTT.

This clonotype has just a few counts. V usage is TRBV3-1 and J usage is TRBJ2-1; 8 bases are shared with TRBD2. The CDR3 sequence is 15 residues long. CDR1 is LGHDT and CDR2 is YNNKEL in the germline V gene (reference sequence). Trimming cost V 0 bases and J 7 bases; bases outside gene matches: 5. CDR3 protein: CASSQEGASGNEQFF. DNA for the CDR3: TGTGCCAGCAGCCAAGAGGGGGCTAGCGGGAATGAGCAGTTCTTC.

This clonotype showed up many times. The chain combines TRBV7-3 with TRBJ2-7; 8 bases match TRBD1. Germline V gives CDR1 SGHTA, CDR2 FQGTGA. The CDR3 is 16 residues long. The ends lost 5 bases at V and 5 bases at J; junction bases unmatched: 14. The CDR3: CASSPDPDRANHEQYF. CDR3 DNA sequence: TGTGCCAGCAGCCCCGACCCGGACAGGGCAAATCACGAGCAGTACTTC.

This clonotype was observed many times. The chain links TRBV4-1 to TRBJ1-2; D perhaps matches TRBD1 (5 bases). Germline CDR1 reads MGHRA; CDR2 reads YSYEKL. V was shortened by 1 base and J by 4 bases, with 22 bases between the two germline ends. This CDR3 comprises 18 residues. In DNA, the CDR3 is TGCGCCAGCAGCCAAGGGGGCTACAAGGAGTGGGTATTCTATGGCTACACCTTC. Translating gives CASSQGGYKEWVFYGYTF.

In DNA form, the CDR3 reads TGTGCCAGCAGCCAAGCGGGACAGGGAAGATCCTATGGCTACACCTTC. Amino acids: CASSQAGQGRSYGYTF. V usage is TRBV3-1 and J usage is TRBJ1-2, with 9 bases aligning to TRBD1. This CDR3 region has 16 residues. The ends lost 1 base at V and 4 bases at J; junction bases unmatched: 7. Per the germline V gene, CDR1 is LGHDT and CDR2 is YNNKEL (reference sequence).

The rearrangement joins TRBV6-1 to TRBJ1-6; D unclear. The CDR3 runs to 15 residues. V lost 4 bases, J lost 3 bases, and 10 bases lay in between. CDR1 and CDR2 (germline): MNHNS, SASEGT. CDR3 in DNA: TGTGCCAGCAGTGCGGCAGACCTCTATAATTCACCCCTCCACTTT. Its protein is CASSAADLYNSPLHF.

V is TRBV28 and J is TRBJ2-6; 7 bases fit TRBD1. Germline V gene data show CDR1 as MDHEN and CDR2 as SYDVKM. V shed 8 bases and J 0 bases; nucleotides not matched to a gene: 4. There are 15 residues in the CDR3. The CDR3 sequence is CASGQDYSGANVLTF. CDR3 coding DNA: TGTGCCAGCGGACAGGATTACTCTGGGGCCAACGTCCTGACTTTC.

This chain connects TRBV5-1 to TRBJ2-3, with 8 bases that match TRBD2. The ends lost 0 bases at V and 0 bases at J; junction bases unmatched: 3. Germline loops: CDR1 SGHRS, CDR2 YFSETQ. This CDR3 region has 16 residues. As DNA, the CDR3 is TGCGCCAGCAGCTTGGCCTCGGGAGGGAGCACAGATACGCAGTATTTT. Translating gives CASSLASGGSTDTQYF.

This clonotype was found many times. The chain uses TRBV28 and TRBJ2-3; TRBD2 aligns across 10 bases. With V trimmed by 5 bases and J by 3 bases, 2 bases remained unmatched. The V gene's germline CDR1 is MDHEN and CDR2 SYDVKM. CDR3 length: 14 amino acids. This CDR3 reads CASSLAGETDTQYF. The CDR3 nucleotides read TGTGCCAGCAGTCTAGCGGGAGAAACAGATACGCAGTATTTT.

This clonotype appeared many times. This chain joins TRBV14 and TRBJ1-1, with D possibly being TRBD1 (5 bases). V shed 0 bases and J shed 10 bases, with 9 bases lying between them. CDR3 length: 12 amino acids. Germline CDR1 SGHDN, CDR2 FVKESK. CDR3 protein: CASSQEGQGAFF. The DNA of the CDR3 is TGTGCCAGCAGCCAAGAAGGGCAGGGAGCTTTCTTT.

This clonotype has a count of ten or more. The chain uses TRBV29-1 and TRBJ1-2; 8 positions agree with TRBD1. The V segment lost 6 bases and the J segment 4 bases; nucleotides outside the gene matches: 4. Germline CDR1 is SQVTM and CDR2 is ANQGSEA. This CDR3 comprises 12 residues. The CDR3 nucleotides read TGCAGCGTCCAGGACAGGGTCTATGGCTACACCTTC. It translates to CSVQDRVYGYTF.

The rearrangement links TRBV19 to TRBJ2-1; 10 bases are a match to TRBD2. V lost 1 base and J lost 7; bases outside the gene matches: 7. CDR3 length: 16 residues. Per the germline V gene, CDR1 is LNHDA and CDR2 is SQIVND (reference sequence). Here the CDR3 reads CASSIGAGGRENEQFF. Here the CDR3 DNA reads TGTGCCAGTAGTATAGGAGCGGGAGGGCGGGAAAATGAGCAGTTCTTC. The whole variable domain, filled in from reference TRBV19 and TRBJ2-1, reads DGGITQSPKYLFRKEGQNVTLSCEQNLNHDAMYWYRQDPGQGLRLIYYSQIVNDFQKGDIAEGYSVSREKKESFPLTVTSAQKNPTAFYLCASSIGAGGRENEQFFGPGTRLTVL.

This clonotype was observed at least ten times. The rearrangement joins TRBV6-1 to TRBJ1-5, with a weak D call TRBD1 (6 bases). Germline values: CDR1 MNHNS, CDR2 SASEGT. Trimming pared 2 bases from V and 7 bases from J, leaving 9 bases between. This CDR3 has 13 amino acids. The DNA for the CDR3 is TGTGCCAGCAGTGAAAACAGGGAACAGCCCCAGCATTTT. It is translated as CASSENREQPQHF.

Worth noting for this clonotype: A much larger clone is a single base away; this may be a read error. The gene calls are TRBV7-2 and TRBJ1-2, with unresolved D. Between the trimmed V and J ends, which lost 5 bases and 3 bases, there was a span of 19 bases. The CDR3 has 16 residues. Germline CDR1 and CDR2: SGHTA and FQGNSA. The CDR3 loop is CASSAPVGGNYYGYTF. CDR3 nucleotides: TGTGCCAGCAGCGCCCCGGTCGGCGGAAACTACTATGGCTACACCTTC.

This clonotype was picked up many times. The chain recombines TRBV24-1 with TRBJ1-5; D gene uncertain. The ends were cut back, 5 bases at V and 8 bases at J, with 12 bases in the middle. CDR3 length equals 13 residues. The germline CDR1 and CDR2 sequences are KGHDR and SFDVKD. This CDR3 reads CATSGHGIEPQHF. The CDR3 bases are TGTGCCACCAGTGGTCACGGAATTGAGCCCCAGCATTTT.